This T cell receptor beta chain was captured in a study of CD8+ T cells in alopecia areata. Study at large: At a dose of 5 to 10 mg twice daily, oral tofacitinib was given to treated patients.

CDR1 MGHDK and CDR2 SYGVNS come from the germline V gene. The germline V and J ends were trimmed by 5 bases and 4 bases, with 12 bases remaining between them. The CDR3 has 14 residues. Worth noting for this clone: The antigen remains unidentified.

Investigators isolated RNA and reverse transcribed it into cDNA to act as the sequencing template. TCRdb keeps only in-frame clones here, not all; method: immunoSEQ multiplex PCR. The sample yields 15,000 to 20,000 clones, about 63% seen once. Noted treatment: oral pan-JAK inhibitor, 5-10 mg twice daily. Lesional scalp punch biopsies and peripheral blood were collected from alopecia areata patients. Regarding the study as a whole: While tofacitinib was given, many expanded lesional clones persisted in scalp and blood.

The sequencing used skin, collected at week 4, from a patient treated with tofacitinib. The source is a human donor with alopecia areata. This chain uses TRBV25-1 with TRBJ1-3; a possible D gene is TRBD1 (6 bases). CDR3 nucleotides: TGTGCCAGCAGTAGGGGGGCGCTAGGAAACACCATATATTTT. The encoded protein is CASSRGALGNTIYF.